The present T cell receptor (beta chain) was sequenced within a study of neurological immune-mediated disorders. Germline CDR1 and CDR2: MDHEN and SYDVKM. The CDR3 extends over 13 amino acids. This sample's time point: longitudinal time-point 3. With respect to this clonotype: One junction end does not reproduce the germline sequence, and a read error may be involved.

Each CDR3 protein gets one entry after TCRdb re-called the 5' RACE reads with MiXCR. The sample consists of 43,000 or so distinct CDR3 sequences, approximately 13% of them appearing once. This clonotype originated in a man aged 30 to 45 in good health. The genes are TRBV28 and TRBJ2-2; the D is unclear. Sequencing was performed on PBMCs. The CDR3: CASRVLNTRELFF. In DNA, the CDR3 is TGTGCCAGCAGAGTACTAAACACCCGGGAGCTGTTTTTT.